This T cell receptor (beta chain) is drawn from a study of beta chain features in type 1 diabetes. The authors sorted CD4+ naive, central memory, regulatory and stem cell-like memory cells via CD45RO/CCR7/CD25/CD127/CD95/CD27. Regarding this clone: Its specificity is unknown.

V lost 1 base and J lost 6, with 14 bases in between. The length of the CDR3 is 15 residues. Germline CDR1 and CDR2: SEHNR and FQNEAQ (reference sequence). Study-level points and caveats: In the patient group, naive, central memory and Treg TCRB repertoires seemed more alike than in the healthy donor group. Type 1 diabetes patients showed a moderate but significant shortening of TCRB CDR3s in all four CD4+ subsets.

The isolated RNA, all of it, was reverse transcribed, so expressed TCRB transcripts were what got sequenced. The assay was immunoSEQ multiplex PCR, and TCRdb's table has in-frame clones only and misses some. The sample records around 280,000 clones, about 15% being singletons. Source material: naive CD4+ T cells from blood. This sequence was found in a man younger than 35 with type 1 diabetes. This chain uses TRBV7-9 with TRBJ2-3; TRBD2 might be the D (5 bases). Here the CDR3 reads CASSLELAVGDTQYF. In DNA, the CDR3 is TGTGCCAGCAGCTTAGAGCTAGCTGTTGGGGATACGCAGTATTTT.